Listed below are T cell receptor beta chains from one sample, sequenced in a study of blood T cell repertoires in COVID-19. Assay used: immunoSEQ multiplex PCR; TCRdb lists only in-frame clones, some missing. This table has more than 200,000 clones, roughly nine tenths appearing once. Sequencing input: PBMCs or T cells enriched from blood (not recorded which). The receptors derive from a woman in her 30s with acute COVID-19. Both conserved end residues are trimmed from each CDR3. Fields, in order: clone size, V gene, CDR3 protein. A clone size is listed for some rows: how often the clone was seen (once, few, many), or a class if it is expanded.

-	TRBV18	ASSPSTGTYEQY
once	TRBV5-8	ASSFGRVSYNEQF
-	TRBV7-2	ASSLGGQGDTQY
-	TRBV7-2	ASSLGMAPDTQY
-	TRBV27	ASSAPGVTDTEAF
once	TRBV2	ASSPKDRGEQF
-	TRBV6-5	ASSYSYRRGTEAF
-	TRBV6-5	ASSYGARDTEAF
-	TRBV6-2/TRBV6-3	ASSYSRAKLAGAYTGELF
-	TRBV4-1	ASSPRSLSSGNTIY
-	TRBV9	ASSAGQGKAGNTIY
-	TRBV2	ASSADRSSGNTIY
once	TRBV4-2	ASSQVAGSPDTQY
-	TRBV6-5	ASSYGTSPEKLF
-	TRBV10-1	ASSESQGQGIYNEQF
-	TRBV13	ASSPVGTSGGPTYEQY
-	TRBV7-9	ASRSTGGNTEAF
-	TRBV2	ASKGEQGTSNQPQH
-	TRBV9	ASSDKQGWNTEAF
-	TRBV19	ASSMASGIYNEQF
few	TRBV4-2	ASSQGLAGSSGNTIY
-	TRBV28	ASTSRGYSNQPQH
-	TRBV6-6	ASSPTGRDNAGLF
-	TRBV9	ASSVDGTSGTGELF
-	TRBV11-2	ASSLDHGTSGGKQF
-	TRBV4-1	ASSQETDTEAF